The 6 T cell receptor beta chains below come from one sample, sequenced in a study of blood T cells in healthy people across ages. It was with a sample-barcoded 5' primer and a J-beta primer mix that a second PCR of roughly 7 to 12 cycles was run. TCRdb called the 5' RACE reads again in MiXCR, with one record for every CDR3 protein. The data contain 1.5 million to 2 million distinct CDR3 sequences, about 30% of them singletons. The sequenced material came from blood. The origin of the receptors is a woman aged 25 to 39 in good health.

About this clonotype: A junction boundary mismatches the germline segment, possibly from a read error. The genes are TRBV5-1 and TRBJ2-4; either TRBD1 or TRBD2 may fit D (5 bases each). The CDR3 is made up of 15 amino acids. Germline V gene lookup returns CDR1 SGHRS and CDR2 YFSETQ. In DNA form, the CDR3 reads TGCGCCAGCAGCGATACCGGGACCCTTAAAGGCACCCAGGACTTC. This codes for CASSDTGTLKGTQDF. The full variable domain, with the rest looked up from reference TRBV5-1 and TRBJ2-4, is KAGVTQTPRYLIKTRGQQVTLSCSPISGHRSVSWYQQTPGQGLQFLFEYFSETQRNKGNFPGRFSGRQFSNSRSEMNVSTLELGDSALYLCASSDTGTLKGTQDFGAGTRLSVL.

This chain uses TRBV29-1 with TRBJ1-4; tentative D call: TRBD1 (6 bases). CDR1 and CDR2 from the germline V gene are SQVTM and ANQGSEA. The CDR3 loop spans 16 amino acids. V was shortened by 0 bases and J by 5 bases, with 16 bases between the two germline ends. CDR3 region: CSVEDPGAKVNEKLFF. The CDR3 DNA reads TGCAGCGTTGAAGATCCGGGGGCGAAAGTGAATGAAAAACTGTTTTTT.

A few counts support this clonotype. This sequence joins TRBV20-1 and TRBJ2-1; D might be TRBD2 (6 bases). V was shortened by 8 bases and J by 5 bases, with 22 bases between the two germline ends. CDR3 length: 15 residues. CDR1 is DFQATT, CDR2 SNEGSKA, per germline (reference sequence). CDR3 protein: CSLNPAASEDNEQFF. As DNA, the CDR3 is TGCAGTTTGAACCCTGCTGCTAGCGAGGACAATGAGCAGTTCTTC.

This clonotype was recorded a few times. The rearrangement uses TRBV12-3 or TRBV12-4 and TRBJ1-1, with D hard to call. Between the trimmed V and J ends, which lost 2 bases and 4 bases, there was a span of 8 bases. CDR3 length: 13 residues. In DNA, the CDR3 is TGTGCCAGCAGTTTACAAGACGGCACTGAAGCTTTCTTT. It translates to CASSLQDGTEAFF.

This clonotype has only a few counts. This sequence joins TRBV6-2 or TRBV6-3 and TRBJ1-5; 8 nucleotides agree with TRBD1. The germline V gene encodes CDR1 MNHEY and CDR2 SVGEGT. The CDR3 covers 15 residues. V trimming: 9 bases; J trimming: 3 bases; junction bases outside the gene matches: 10. Here the CDR3 DNA reads TGTGCCAGTAAGACAGGGGACCTAAACAATCAGCCCCAGCATTTT. It translates to CASKTGDLNNQPQHF.

On this clonotype itself: It may be a read error: a sequence one base away is much more abundant. The chain couples TRBV29-1 to TRBJ2-3; 12 bases agree with TRBD2. Per the germline V gene, CDR1 is SQVTM and CDR2 is ANQGSEA. The CDR3 covers 15 residues. The chain's CDR3 is CSVSSGRANTDAQYF. The CDR3 nucleotides read TGCAGCGTTTCTAGCGGGAGGGCCAATACAGATGCGCAGTATTTT.